The 27 T cell receptor beta chains reported below all come from one sample, sequenced in a study of T-cell memory formation after mild COVID-19. TCRdb independently ran MiXCR on the 5' RACE reads; one entry per CDR3 protein. The sample includes hundreds of thousands of distinct CDR3 sequences, roughly a fifth seen only once; the top ten take roughly 9.1%. The sample was PBMCs or a T cell subset sorted from them (not recorded which). These receptors originate from an adult woman who had mild COVID-19 (a few samples of this study predate the infection). Cell type and time point are not known.

This clonotype was found a few times. The V call is TRBV29-1, the J call TRBJ2-3, with D tentatively TRBD1 (6 bases). Trimming stripped 6 bases from V and 2 bases from J, with 12 bases between. In germline, CDR1 is SQVTM, CDR2 ANQGSEA. This CDR3 has 13 amino acids. CDR3 bases: TGCAGCGTAGGACAGAAGATCACAGATACGCAGTATTTT. It yields the protein CSVGQKITDTQYF.

The V gene is TRBV4-1, the J gene TRBJ2-3; TRBD2 agrees at 12 bases. Per the germline V gene, CDR1 is MGHRA and CDR2 is YSYEKL. The CDR3 is 17 amino acids. The trim removed 3 bases at V and 1 base at J, leaving 5 bases unmatched. The DNA of the CDR3 is TGCGCCAGCAGCCAGTCACTAGCGGGGGGCGGCACAGATACGCAGTATTTT. Translation: CASSQSLAGGGTDTQYF.

This clonotype has just a few counts. The genes are TRBV5-1 and TRBJ2-3; the D gene is possibly TRBD2 (5 bases). CDR1 and CDR2 from the germline V gene are SGHRS and YFSETQ. The CDR3 extends over 15 amino acids. Trimming shortened V by 0 bases and J by 5 bases, and 13 bases separated the two germline ends. CDR3 protein: CASSLAQDWRDTQYF. The CDR3 bases are TGCGCCAGCAGCTTGGCCCAGGACTGGCGAGATACGCAGTATTTT.

The chain combines TRBV6-5 with TRBJ2-5, with D unclear. CDR3 length equals 13 residues. CDR1 and CDR2 (germline): MNHEY, SVGAGI. The V and J ends lost 6 bases and 3 bases respectively, with 11 bases between them. CDR3 sequence reads: CASSLWVEETQYF. The DNA for the CDR3 is TGTGCCAGCAGCCTATGGGTGGAAGAGACCCAGTACTTC.

There are a few counts of this clonotype. The genes are TRBV15 and TRBJ2-1; tentative D call: TRBD1 (7 bases). Germline V gene sequence: CDR1 LNHNV, CDR2 YYDKDF (reference sequence). V lost 3 bases and J lost 3, with 9 bases in between. The CDR3 loop spans 14 amino acids. CDR3 loop: CATSRRDSYNEQFF. CDR3 coding DNA: TGTGCCACCAGCAGGCGGGACAGCTACAATGAGCAGTTCTTC.

For this clonotype: At one of its ends the junction is not consistent with the germline gene, which may arise from a read error. The chain carries TRBV20-1 and TRBJ1-1; tentative D call: TRBD1 (6 bases). Germline V gives CDR1 DFQATT, CDR2 SNEGSKA (reference sequence). The CDR3 runs to 15 residues. CDR3 sequence: CSARGPRGVKTEAFF. In DNA form, the CDR3 reads TGCAGTGCTAGAGGGCCCAGGGGCGTGAAGACTGAAGCTTTCTTT.

V gene TRBV7-6 combines with J gene TRBJ2-3, with 14 bases matching TRBD2. The germline V gene encodes CDR1 SGHVS and CDR2 FNYEAQ. The CDR3 has 18 residues. J lost 0 bases, V lost 6 bases, and 8 bases had no gene match. CDR3 amino acids: CASRGLAGARASTDTQYF. The DNA of the CDR3 is TGTGCCAGCAGGGGACTAGCGGGGGCGAGGGCTAGCACAGATACGCAGTATTTT.

CDR3 coding DNA: TGCGCCAGCAGTAGGGGGGCGACGGGACTCCAAACCGACAATGAGCAGTTCTTC. Its protein product is CASSRGATGLQTDNEQFF. The J gene is TRBJ2-1, the V gene TRBV23-1, with D perhaps being TRBD1 or TRBD2 (6 bases each). TRBV23-1 is marked as an open reading frame, function uncertain. The CDR3 consists of 18 residues. Trimming cost V 5 bases and J 5 bases, with 25 bases left between them.

This clonotype was observed a handful of times. V usage is TRBV5-1 and J usage is TRBJ2-7; TRBD2 might be the D (5 bases). This CDR3 comprises 17 residues. Germline V CDR1 and CDR2: SGHRS, YFSETQ. Trimming cost V 0 bases and J 0 bases, with 16 bases left between them. The CDR3 here is CASSLAGRSGSSYEQYF. The CDR3 bases are TGCGCCAGCAGCTTGGCGGGTCGGTCGGGAAGCTCCTACGAGCAGTACTTC.

The V gene is TRBV25-1, the J gene TRBJ1-2; D uncertain. The germline V gene has CDR1 MGHDK and CDR2 SYGVNS. With 5 bases removed from V and 7 bases from J, the gap between germline ends came to 8 bases. This CDR3 is 11 amino acids long. The DNA for the CDR3 is TGTGCCAGCAGTAGGGCGGGTGGCTACACCTTC. Translation gives CASSRAGGYTF.

J is TRBJ2-2 and V is TRBV12-3 or TRBV12-4; D could derive from TRBD1 or TRBD2 (5 bases each). Trimming shortened V by 1 base and J by 9 bases, and 12 bases separated the two germline ends. The CDR3 extends over 14 amino acids. The CDR3 DNA is TGTGCCAGCAGTTTAGACCCCGGGGCGAGGGAGCTGTTTTTT. Residues: CASSLDPGARELFF.

DNA for the CDR3: TGTGCCAGCAGTGATCCGGGACAGAAGTCCACAGATACGCAGTATTTT. Its protein is CASSDPGQKSTDTQYF. V and J are TRBV25-1 and TRBJ2-3; TRBD1 matches 7 bases. V lost 3 bases and J lost 2; bases outside the gene matches: 8. The V gene's germline CDR1 is MGHDK and CDR2 SYGVNS. This CDR3 is 16 amino acids long. The full variable domain, rest sourced from reference TRBV25-1 and TRBJ2-3, is EADIYQTPRYLVIGTGKKITLECSQTMGHDKMYWYQQDPGMELHLIHYSYGVNSTEKGDLSSESTVSRIRTEHFPLTLESARPSHTSQYLCASSDPGQKSTDTQYFGPGTRLTVL.

A few counts support this clonotype. J is TRBJ2-1 and V is TRBV25-1, with D unresolved. Per the germline V gene, CDR1 is MGHDK and CDR2 is SYGVNS. The V gene lost 4 bases and the J gene lost 5 bases, with 15 bases spanning the gap. The CDR3 runs to 15 residues. The CDR3 spells CASSGAWEPDNEQFF. As DNA, the CDR3 is TGTGCCAGCAGTGGGGCATGGGAACCAGACAATGAGCAGTTCTTC.

The rearrangement links TRBV29-1 to TRBJ2-7; tentative D call: TRBD1 (6 bases). Trimming left V 0 bases short and J 6 bases short, with 6 bases between. The CDR3 contains 11 residues. The germline V gene has CDR1 SQVTM and CDR2 ANQGSEA. As DNA, the CDR3 is TGCAGCGTTGAAGAGACAGGCGAGCAGTACTTC. Protein sequence: CSVEETGEQYF.

The chain recombines TRBV4-1 with TRBJ2-4; tentative D call: TRBD2 (5 bases). The CDR3 is 15 residues long. Trimming removed 1 base at V and 0 bases at J, with 7 bases between. Per germline, CDR1 MGHRA and CDR2 YSYEKL. The CDR3 is CASSQVGLAKNIQYF. CDR3 DNA sequence: TGCGCCAGCAGCCAAGTAGGACTAGCCAAAAACATTCAGTACTTC.

This clonotype was seen only a few times. The chain is built from TRBV4-1 and TRBJ2-3, with 7 bases lining up with TRBD2. Trimming removed 4 bases from V and 3 bases from J; junction bases left unmatched: 13. The V gene's germline CDR1 is MGHRA and CDR2 YSYEKL. The CDR3 loop spans 17 amino acids. DNA of the CDR3: TGCGCCAGCAGCCCTCAGGTGGGGGGGGTGAGGACAGATACGCAGTATTTT. Amino acids: CASSPQVGGVRTDTQYF.

This clonotype was picked up many times. This sequence joins TRBV7-9 and TRBJ2-3, with a possible D match to TRBD2 (5 bases). In germline, CDR1 is SEHNR, CDR2 FQNEAQ (reference sequence). The CDR3 is 13 residues long. Trimming removed 0 bases at V and 5 bases at J, with 6 bases between. The CDR3 here is CASSLAGLDTQYF. The CDR3 DNA sequence: TGTGCCAGCAGCTTAGCAGGACTAGATACGCAGTATTTT.

This CDR3 is CATSSLRLASTDTQYF. CDR3 DNA sequence: TGTGCCACCAGCTCTTTGCGGCTAGCGAGCACAGATACGCAGTATTTT. The chain recombines TRBV15 with TRBJ2-3, with D perhaps TRBD2 (6 bases). Trimming shortened V by 5 bases and J by 0 bases, and 15 bases separated the two germline ends. The CDR3 extends over 16 amino acids. The germline V gene has CDR1 LNHNV and CDR2 YYDKDF (reference sequence).

Only a few counts were recorded for this clonotype. The chain couples TRBV9 to TRBJ2-5, with D perhaps matching TRBD1 or TRBD2 (6 bases each). The CDR3 is 15 residues long. Germline V gene lookup returns CDR1 SGDLS and CDR2 YYNGEE. Trimming removed 0 bases at V and 4 bases at J, with 13 bases between. The CDR3: CASSVVEGVGETQYF. CDR3 nucleotides: TGTGCCAGCAGCGTAGTGGAGGGGGTCGGAGAGACCCAGTACTTC.

The genes are TRBV7-2 and TRBJ1-5, with D unresolved. Germline-derived CDR1 and CDR2 are SGHTA and FQGNSA. With 2 bases removed from V and 7 bases from J, the gap between germline ends came to 18 bases. The CDR3 is 16 residues long. The CDR3 sequence: CASSLMGPISGQPQHF. In nucleotides, the CDR3 is TGTGCCAGCAGCTTAATGGGCCCGATTTCAGGACAGCCCCAGCATTTT.

The sample holds many counts of this clonotype. This chain joins TRBV5-4 and TRBJ2-1, with TRBD1 matching over 9 bases. Germline V gives CDR1 SGHNT, CDR2 YYREEE (reference sequence). The CDR3 covers 14 residues. Trimming at V came to 2 bases and at J to 5 bases, leaving 2 bases not matched to a gene. The CDR3 spells CASSFRDRDNEQFF. DNA of the CDR3: TGTGCCAGCAGCTTCCGGGACAGGGACAATGAGCAGTTCTTC.

This clonotype was picked up a small number of times. V usage is TRBV7-9 and J usage is TRBJ2-1; the D gene is possibly TRBD1 (6 bases). The V gene lost 2 bases and the J gene lost 5 bases, with 16 bases spanning the gap. The CDR3 is 16 amino acids. Germline V gene lookup returns CDR1 SEHNR and CDR2 FQNEAQ (reference sequence). This CDR3 reads CASSLLPGRGDNEQFF. The DNA for the CDR3 is TGTGCCAGCAGCTTACTCCCGGGCAGGGGAGACAATGAGCAGTTCTTC.

This clonotype has just a few counts. This sequence joins TRBV7-2 and TRBJ1-1; unclear D gene. Per the germline V gene, CDR1 is SGHTA and CDR2 is FQGNSA. The CDR3 is made up of 13 amino acids. Trimming cost V 0 bases and J 4 bases, with 6 bases left between them. CDR3 nucleotides: TGTGCCAGCAGCTTAGCGCAGACCACTGAAGCTTTCTTT. Amino acid sequence: CASSLAQTTEAFF.

In its sample, this clonotype was seen a few times. The V call is TRBV20-1, the J call TRBJ2-2, with TRBD2 matching 8 bases. CDR1 and CDR2 from the germline V gene are DFQATT and SNEGSKA (reference sequence). The junction had 20 bases not matched to a gene; V was cut back by 5 bases and J by 6 bases. The CDR3 sequence is 18 residues long. This CDR3 reads CSAPRLAGPYLSAGELFF. As DNA, the CDR3 is TGCAGTGCTCCGCGTTTAGCGGGGCCTTACCTTTCGGCCGGGGAGCTGTTTTTT.

The chain joins TRBV6-5 to TRBJ1-2; the D is unclear. CDR3 length: 14 amino acids. Germline CDR1 MNHEY, CDR2 SVGAGI. Trimming removed 6 bases from V and 0 bases from J, with 11 bases in between. As DNA, the CDR3 is TGTGCCAGCAGAACCGCAGGCGCTAACTATGGCTACACCTTC. Protein sequence: CASRTAGANYGYTF.

This clonotype has just a few counts. The chain uses TRBV7-3 and TRBJ2-3; weak D call: TRBD2 (5 bases). The germline V gene encodes CDR1 SGHTA and CDR2 FQGTGA. The CDR3 contains 13 residues. The V gene lost 3 bases and the J gene lost 7 bases, with 11 bases spanning the gap. The CDR3 region is CASSFKDSHTQYF. CDR3 bases: TGTGCCAGCAGCTTTAAGGACTCTCATACGCAGTATTTT.

In this sample, this clonotype turned up a few times. The chain recombines TRBV5-6 with TRBJ1-2; 8 bases fit TRBD1. V lost 1 base, J lost 4 bases, and 9 bases stayed unmatched. Germline-derived CDR1 and CDR2 are SGHDT and YYEEEE. The CDR3 has 16 amino acids. CDR3 sequence: CASSLSGDRSLYGYTF. The CDR3 coding sequence is TGTGCCAGCAGCTTGTCGGGGGACAGGTCCCTCTATGGCTACACCTTC.